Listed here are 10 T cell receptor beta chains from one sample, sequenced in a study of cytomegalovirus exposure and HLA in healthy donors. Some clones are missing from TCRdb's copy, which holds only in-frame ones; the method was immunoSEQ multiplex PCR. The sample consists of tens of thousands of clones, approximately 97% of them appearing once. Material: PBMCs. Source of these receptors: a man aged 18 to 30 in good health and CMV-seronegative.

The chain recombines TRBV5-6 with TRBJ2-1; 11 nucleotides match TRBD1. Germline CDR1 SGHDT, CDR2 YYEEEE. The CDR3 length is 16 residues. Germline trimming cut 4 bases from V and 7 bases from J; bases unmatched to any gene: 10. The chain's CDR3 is CASSPEDRGLGNEQFF. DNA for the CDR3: TGTGCCAGCAGCCCAGAGGACAGGGGGCTGGGGAATGAGCAGTTCTTC.

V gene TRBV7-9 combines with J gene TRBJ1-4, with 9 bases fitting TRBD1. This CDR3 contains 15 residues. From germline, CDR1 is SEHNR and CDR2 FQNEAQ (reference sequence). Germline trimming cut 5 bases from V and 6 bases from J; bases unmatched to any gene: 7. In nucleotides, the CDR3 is TGTGCCAGCAGCACAGGACAGGGGAGTCATGAAAAACTGTTTTTT. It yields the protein CASSTGQGSHEKLFF.

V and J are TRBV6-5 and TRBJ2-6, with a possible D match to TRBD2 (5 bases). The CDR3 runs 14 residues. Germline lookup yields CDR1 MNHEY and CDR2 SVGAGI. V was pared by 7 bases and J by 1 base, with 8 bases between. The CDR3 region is CASTPGSGANVLTF. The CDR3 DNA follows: TGTGCCAGCACCCCGGGGTCTGGGGCCAACGTCCTGACTTTC.

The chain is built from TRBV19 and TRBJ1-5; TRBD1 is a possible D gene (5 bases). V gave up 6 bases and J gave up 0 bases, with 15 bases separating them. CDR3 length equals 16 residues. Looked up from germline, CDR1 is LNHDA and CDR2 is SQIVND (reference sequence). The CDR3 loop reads CASSRDSTNSNQPQHF. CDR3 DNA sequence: TGTGCCAGTAGCAGGGATTCTACAAATAGCAATCAGCCCCAGCATTTT.

The CDR3 reads CASNTPGVSGNTIYF. CDR3 nucleotides: TGTGCCAGTAATACACCCGGAGTATCTGGAAACACCATATATTTT. This chain uses TRBV19 with TRBJ1-3; the D is unclear. This CDR3 spans 15 amino acids. The germline V gene has CDR1 LNHDA and CDR2 SQIVND (reference sequence). V was trimmed by 7 bases and J by 1 base, leaving 14 bases between them.

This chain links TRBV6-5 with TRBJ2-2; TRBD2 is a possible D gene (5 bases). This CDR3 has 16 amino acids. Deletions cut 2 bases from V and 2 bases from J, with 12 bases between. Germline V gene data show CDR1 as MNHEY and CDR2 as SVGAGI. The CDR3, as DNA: TGTGCCAGCAGTTACACCGGACTTTTAAACACCGGGGAGCTGTTTTTT. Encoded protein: CASSYTGLLNTGELFF.

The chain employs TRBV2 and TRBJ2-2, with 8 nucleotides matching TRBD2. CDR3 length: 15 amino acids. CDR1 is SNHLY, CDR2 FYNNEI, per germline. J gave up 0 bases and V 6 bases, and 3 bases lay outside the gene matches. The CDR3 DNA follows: TGTGCCAGCAGGCCGACTAGCGCGAACACCGGGGAGCTGTTTTTT. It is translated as CASRPTSANTGELFF.

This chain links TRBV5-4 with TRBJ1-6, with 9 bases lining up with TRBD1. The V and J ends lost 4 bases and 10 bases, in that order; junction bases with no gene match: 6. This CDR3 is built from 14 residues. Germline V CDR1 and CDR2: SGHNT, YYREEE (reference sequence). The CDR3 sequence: CASSPGQGESPLHF. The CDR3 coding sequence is TGTGCCAGCAGCCCGGGACAGGGCGAATCACCCCTCCACTTT. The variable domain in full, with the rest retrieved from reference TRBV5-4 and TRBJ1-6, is ETGVTQSPTHLIKTRGQQVTLRCSSQSGHNTVSWYQQALGQGPQFIFQYYREEENGRGNFPPRFSGLQFPNYSSELNVNALELDDSALYLCASSPGQGESPLHFGNGTRLTVT.

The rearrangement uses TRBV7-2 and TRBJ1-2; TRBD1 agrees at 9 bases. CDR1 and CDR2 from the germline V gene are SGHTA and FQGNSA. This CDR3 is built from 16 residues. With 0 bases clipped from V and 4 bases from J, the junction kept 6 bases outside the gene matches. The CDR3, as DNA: TGTGCCAGCAGCTTAGCTGGGACAGGGCGGATCTATGGCTACACCTTC. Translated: CASSLAGTGRIYGYTF.

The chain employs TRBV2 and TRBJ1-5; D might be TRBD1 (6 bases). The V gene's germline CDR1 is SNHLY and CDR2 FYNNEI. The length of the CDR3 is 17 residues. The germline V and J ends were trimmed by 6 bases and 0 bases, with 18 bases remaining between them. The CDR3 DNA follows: TGTGCCAGCAGGGAGGACAGCGACCCTTATAGCAATCAGCCCCAGCATTTT. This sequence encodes CASREDSDPYSNQPQHF.